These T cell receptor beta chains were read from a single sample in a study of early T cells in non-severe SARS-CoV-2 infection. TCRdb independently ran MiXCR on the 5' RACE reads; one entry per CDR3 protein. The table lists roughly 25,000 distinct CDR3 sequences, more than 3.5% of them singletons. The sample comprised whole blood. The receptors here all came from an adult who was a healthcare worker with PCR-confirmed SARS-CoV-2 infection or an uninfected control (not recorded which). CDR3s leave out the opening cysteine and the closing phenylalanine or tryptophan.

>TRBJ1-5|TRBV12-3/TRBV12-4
ASSFRGSGNQPQH
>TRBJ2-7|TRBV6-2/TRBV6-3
ASSPAGRVRYEQY
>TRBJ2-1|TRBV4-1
ASSPPSGGYREQF
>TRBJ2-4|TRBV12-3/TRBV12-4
ASSPAGTSGTKNIQY
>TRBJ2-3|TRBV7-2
ASSLKTSGVGDTQY
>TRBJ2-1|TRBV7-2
ASSLSFWEQF
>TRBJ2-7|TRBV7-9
ASSPSWEQY
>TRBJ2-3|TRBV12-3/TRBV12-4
ASSFKGLAGGTDTQY
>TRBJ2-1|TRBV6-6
ASSHGTSGRNEQF
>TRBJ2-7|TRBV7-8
ASSFTDEQY
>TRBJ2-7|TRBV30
AWSLPLGAAVYEQY
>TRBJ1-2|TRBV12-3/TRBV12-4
ASSRRTDYGYT
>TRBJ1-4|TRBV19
ASKADMGKVEKLF
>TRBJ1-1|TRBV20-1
SALSDAGQTEAF
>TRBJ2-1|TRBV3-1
ASSQGREGEQF
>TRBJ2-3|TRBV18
ASSPRGGSTDTQY
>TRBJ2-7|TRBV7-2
ASSVSGTGVYEQY
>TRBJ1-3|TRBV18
ASSPSHGNTIY
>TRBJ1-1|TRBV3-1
ASSSYDRNTEAF
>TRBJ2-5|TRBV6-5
ASSYHLMAPGNQETQY
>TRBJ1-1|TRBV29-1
SVEAGLNTEAF
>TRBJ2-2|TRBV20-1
SAEGLAGANTGELF
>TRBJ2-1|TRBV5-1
ASSSWGVNEQF
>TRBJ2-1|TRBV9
ASSSRTSRVGNEQF
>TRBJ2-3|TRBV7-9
ASSVQGPFTDTQY
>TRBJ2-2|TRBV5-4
ASSWGLAGNTGELF
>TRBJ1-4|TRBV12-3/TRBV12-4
ASSSGTGTEGLF
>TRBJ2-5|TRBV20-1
SAGPAVGTRYQETQY
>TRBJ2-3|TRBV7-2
ASSFGVQDTQY
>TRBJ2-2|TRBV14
ASTKGMNTGELF
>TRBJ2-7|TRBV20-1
SARDLDGWPYEQY
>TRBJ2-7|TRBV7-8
ASSSSEWEQY
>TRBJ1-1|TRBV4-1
ASSQPLGLYTEAF
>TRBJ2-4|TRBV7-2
ASSLGERNIQY
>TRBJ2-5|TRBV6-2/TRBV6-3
ASKALLALQETQY
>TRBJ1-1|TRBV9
ASSSHIDGGEVRLNTEAF
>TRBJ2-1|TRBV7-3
ASSLRDQGYNEQF
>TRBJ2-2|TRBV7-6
ASSPTSGNLNTGELF
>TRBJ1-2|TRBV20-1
SARAPRGGT
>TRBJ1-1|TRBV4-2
ASSRLSGGGTEAF
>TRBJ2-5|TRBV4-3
ASSQDLQGAKETQY
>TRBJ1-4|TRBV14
ASSQRGEGTNEKLF
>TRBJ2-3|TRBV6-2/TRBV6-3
ASSSQAHTDTQY
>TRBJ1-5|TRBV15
ATSRDGGNQPQH
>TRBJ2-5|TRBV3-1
ASSQGQIQETQY
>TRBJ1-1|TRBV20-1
STLKTGSTEAF
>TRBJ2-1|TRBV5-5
ASSSAGANEQF
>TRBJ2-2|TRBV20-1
SASLANTGELF
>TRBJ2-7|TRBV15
ATSRGDLAGVYEQY
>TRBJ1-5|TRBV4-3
ASSHRASNQPQH
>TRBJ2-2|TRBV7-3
ASRMAGGTGELF